This T cell receptor beta chain originates from a study of OX40 agonist ivuxolimab in advanced cancers. Study-level information: In this trial design, patients received ivuxolimab intravenously at 0.01 to 10 mg/kg every 2 weeks. At around 83% male, the cohort had a mean age of approximately 64 years, ranging from about 23 to 79.

CDR3 length: 16 amino acids. Germline CDR1 is SGHRS and CDR2 is YFSETQ. With V trimmed by 4 bases and J by 4 bases, 8 bases remained unmatched. Produced via immunoSEQ multiplex PCR; TCRdb's table is partial and in-frame only. The sample records tens of thousands of clones, 77% being singletons. Worth noting for this clone: Its target is not known.

Study-wide results and limits: Normalized T-cell clonal expansion was also low in a subset of nonresponders. CD8+ T cells averaged more expanded clones than CD4+.

J is TRBJ2-2 and V is TRBV5-1; 9 nucleotides line up with TRBD2. The source material was CD4+ or CD8+ T cells sorted from blood, sampled in a trial of the OX40 agonist ivuxolimab. The origin of this receptor is an adult with an advanced solid tumor such as melanoma, head and neck, liver or kidney cancer. The CDR3 DNA reads as TGCGCCAGCAGCGGTTTTCTAGCGGGACCCACCGGGGAGCTGTTTTTT. Residues: CASSGFLAGPTGELFF.